Following are 26 T cell receptor beta chains from one sample sequenced in a study of regulatory T cells in long-lasting Graves disease. Assembly of TCR beta libraries relied on iRepertoire HTBI primers together with Arm-PCR of CDR3 regions. TCRdb re-called the multiplex PCR reads with MiXCR, one entry per CDR3 protein. The repertoire has around 460,000 distinct CDR3 sequences, about 22% of them found once; the top ten carry roughly 13%. Stated time point: persistent/refractory GD, antithyroid drugs over 5 years with positive TRAb. Following extraction of RNA from PBMCs, that RNA was used to make the TCR library. The specimen comprised peripheral blood mononuclear cells (PBMCs), sampled when the disease was refractory, from a patient treated with antithyroid drugs. These receptors were obtained from a female donor with Graves disease.

There are a few counts of this clonotype. The rearrangement uses TRBV9 and TRBJ2-2; D is unresolved. This CDR3 has 12 amino acids. V lost 3 bases and J lost 8, with 8 bases in between. Germline-derived CDR1 and CDR2 are SGDLS and YYNGEE. The CDR3 loop is CASSAHTGELFF. The CDR3 DNA follows: TGTGCCAGCAGCGCTCATACTGGGGAGCTGTTTTTT.

This clonotype has ten or more counts. The chain links TRBV2 to TRBJ1-4; TRBD1 aligns across 7 bases. The CDR3 spans 15 residues. Looked up from germline, CDR1 is SNHLY and CDR2 is FYNNEI. V lost 6 bases to trimming and J lost 1 base; unmatched junction nucleotides: 5. The CDR3 region has the DNA TGTGCCAGCAGCCGACAGGGTGTAACTAATGAAAAACTGTTTTTT. This encodes CASSRQGVTNEKLFF.

This clonotype showed up many times. This sequence joins TRBV12-3 or TRBV12-4 and TRBJ2-7, with 10 bases that match TRBD1. The ends lost 6 bases at V and 6 bases at J; junction bases unmatched: 8. CDR3 length equals 14 residues. CDR3 sequence reads: CASSTGTGVLEQYF. The CDR3 DNA sequence: TGTGCCAGCAGCACCGGGACAGGGGTTCTCGAGCAGTACTTC.

This clonotype was seen at least ten times. V gene TRBV7-2 combines with J gene TRBJ1-2; D ambiguous. The CDR3 has 13 amino acids. V dropped 1 base and J dropped 6 bases, with 9 bases sitting between them. Germline V CDR1 and CDR2: SGHTA, FQGNSA. CDR3 nucleotide sequence: TGTGCCAGCAGCTTAGAAGTCAAGAATGGCTACACCTTC. Translated, it gives CASSLEVKNGYTF.

This clonotype appeared many times. The chain has TRBV6-5 and TRBJ1-2, with D possibly TRBD1 on 5 matching bases. The CDR3 loop spans 13 amino acids. With 0 bases removed from V and 7 bases from J, the gap between germline ends came to 9 bases. Looked up from germline, CDR1 is MNHEY and CDR2 is SVGAGI. CDR3 protein: CASSYSNGAGYTF. The CDR3 nucleotides are TGTGCCAGCAGTTACTCGAACGGGGCTGGCTACACCTTC.

This clonotype showed up just a few times. The chain employs TRBV30 and TRBJ1-2; D is unclear. CDR3 length: 14 amino acids. The germline V gene encodes CDR1 GTSNPN and CDR2 SVGIG (reference sequence). Trimming shortened V by 0 bases and J by 4 bases, and 12 bases separated the two germline ends. CDR3 coding DNA: TGTGCCTGGAGTGTAACAGAAAGGGTCTATGGCTACACCTTC. It yields the protein CAWSVTERVYGYTF.

This clonotype was counted at least ten times. The chain uses TRBV12-3 or TRBV12-4 and TRBJ2-2, with 8 bases that match TRBD2. V shed 5 bases, J shed 0 bases, and the junction held 5 bases outside the gene matches. CDR3 length equals 16 residues. CDR3 sequence: CASSRTSGANTGELFF. CDR3 DNA sequence: TGTGCCAGCAGTCGAACTAGCGGTGCGAACACCGGGGAGCTGTTTTTT.

V and J are TRBV27 and TRBJ2-7; TRBD2 agrees at 9 bases. Per germline, CDR1 MNHEY and CDR2 SMNVEV (reference sequence). The CDR3 extends over 13 amino acids. The junction had 7 bases not matched to a gene; V was cut back by 11 bases and J by 2 bases. This chain's CDR3 is CASGGGVTYEQYF. CDR3 in DNA: TGTGCCTCCGGCGGGGGGGTTACCTACGAGCAGTACTTC.

At least ten counts were recorded for this clonotype. The chain couples TRBV12-3 or TRBV12-4 to TRBJ2-1; 9 nucleotides match TRBD1. V was pared by 2 bases and J by 8 bases, with 7 bases of the junction left unmatched. There are 15 residues in the CDR3. CDR3 sequence reads: CASSLPGQGSHEQFF. The CDR3 region has the DNA TGTGCCAGCAGTTTACCGGGACAGGGCTCCCATGAGCAGTTCTTC.

This clonotype was seen ten or more times. This chain joins TRBV27 and TRBJ1-5; a weak D match, TRBD1 (6 bases). The CDR3 runs to 16 residues. V gave up 4 bases and J gave up 4 bases, with 17 bases separating them. Germline CDR1 MNHEY, CDR2 SMNVEV (reference sequence). CDR3 DNA: TGTGCCAGCAGTTCCATTACAGGGACGGGTAATCAGCCCCAGCATTTT. Residues: CASSSITGTGNQPQHF.

This clonotype has a handful of counts. The genes are TRBV5-6 and TRBJ1-2; D remains ambiguous. CDR1 SGHDT and CDR2 YYEEEE come from the germline V gene. V was trimmed by 4 bases and J by 6 bases, leaving 13 bases between them. The CDR3 spans 13 residues. DNA for the CDR3: TGTGCCAGCAGCACAAACCCCAGAGATGGCTACACCTTC. Its protein is CASSTNPRDGYTF.

The chain is built from TRBV5-1 and TRBJ1-1; 8 nucleotides align to TRBD1. The junction had 14 bases not matched to a gene; V was cut back by 7 bases and J by 0 bases. Germline V gene lookup returns CDR1 SGHRS and CDR2 YFSETQ. The CDR3 runs to 17 residues. The CDR3 protein is CASRDDRGPLMNTEAFF. DNA for the CDR3: TGCGCCAGCCGGGACGACAGGGGCCCACTAATGAACACTGAAGCTTTCTTT.

This clonotype was seen many times. This chain links TRBV30 with TRBJ2-2; D is uncertain. CDR1 and CDR2 (germline): GTSNPN, SVGIG (reference sequence). V was shortened by 3 bases and J by 4 bases, with 3 bases between the two germline ends. The CDR3 runs 11 residues. This CDR3 reads CAWRSTGELFF. The CDR3 coding sequence is TGTGCCTGGAGGAGCACCGGGGAGCTGTTTTTT.

The V gene is TRBV6-1, the J gene TRBJ2-3; 8 positions match TRBD1. There are 16 residues in the CDR3. The J segment lost 2 bases and the V segment lost 6 bases, leaving 10 bases of the junction unmatched. CDR1 is MNHNS, CDR2 SASEGT, per germline. The DNA of the CDR3 is TGTGCCAGCAGGGGACAGGAGGGCCACCCCACAGATACGCAGTATTTT. It encodes CASRGQEGHPTDTQYF.

The rearrangement links TRBV4-3 to TRBJ1-6; possible D gene TRBD1, 5 bases. The CDR3 consists of 18 residues. Germline V CDR1 and CDR2: LGHNA, YSLEER. V shed 0 bases and J shed 1 base, with 13 bases lying between them. CDR3 bases: TGCGCCAGCAGCCAAGATCTTTCGGGGGGTTCCTATAATTCACCCCTCCACTTT. Amino acid sequence: CASSQDLSGGSYNSPLHF.

The chain links TRBV20-1 to TRBJ1-1; D might be TRBD1 (6 bases). This CDR3 has 12 residues. Germline CDR1 and CDR2: DFQATT and SNEGSKA (reference sequence). Deletions cut 8 bases from V and 1 base from J, with 11 bases between. The DNA of the CDR3 is TGCAGTTCCTGGGGACAGAACACTGAAGCTTTCTTT. It codes for CSSWGQNTEAFF.

The chain carries TRBV30 and TRBJ2-2; possibly TRBD1 for D (6 bases). Germline V gene data show CDR1 as GTSNPN and CDR2 as SVGIG (reference sequence). The CDR3 spans 13 residues. Trimming shortened V by 0 bases and J by 6 bases, and 8 bases separated the two germline ends. CDR3 in DNA: TGTGCCTGGAGTGTTCAGGGGTCCGGGGAGCTGTTTTTT. Translation: CAWSVQGSGELFF.

This chain links TRBV5-8 with TRBJ1-5; tentatively, D is TRBD1 (6 bases). Trimming cost V 3 bases and J 6 bases, with 16 bases left between them. Germline-derived CDR1 and CDR2 are SGHTS and YDEGEE. The CDR3 has 15 residues. The CDR3 loop reads CASSSGTPRGQPQHF. In DNA form, the CDR3 reads TGTGCCAGCAGCTCCGGGACACCAAGGGGTCAGCCCCAGCATTTT.

The chain is built from TRBV27 and TRBJ1-5; D is perhaps TRBD1 (6 bases). This CDR3 comprises 16 residues. Germline CDR1 is MNHEY and CDR2 is SMNVEV (reference sequence). The ends were cut back, 6 bases at V and 2 bases at J, with 17 bases in the middle. The CDR3 protein is CASSRTDPAGNQPQHF. The CDR3 DNA sequence: TGTGCCAGCAGCCGGACAGACCCCGCAGGCAATCAGCCCCAGCATTTT.

This clonotype was observed a handful of times. In DNA, the CDR3 is TGTGCCAGCAGTTACTGGGGGAGCAACACAGATACGCAGTATTTT. Protein product: CASSYWGSNTDTQYF. The gene calls are TRBV6-2 or TRBV6-3 and TRBJ2-3; D may correspond to TRBD1 or TRBD2 (5 bases each). This CDR3 has 15 residues. Looked up from germline, CDR1 is MNHEY and CDR2 is SVGEGT. Trimming cost V 1 base and J 2 bases, with 10 bases left between them.

This clonotype was counted many times. The chain is built from TRBV28 and TRBJ1-1; D unresolved. V dropped 3 bases and J dropped 3 bases, with 17 bases sitting between them. CDR3 size: 16 residues. Germline loops: CDR1 MDHEN, CDR2 SYDVKM. The CDR3 loop is CASSLEDPILDTEAFF. The CDR3 DNA reads TGTGCCAGCAGTTTGGAGGACCCAATACTGGACACTGAAGCTTTCTTT.

This clonotype showed up just once. This chain joins TRBV28 and TRBJ2-5, with D perhaps matching TRBD1 or TRBD2 (6 bases each). The CDR3 sequence is 14 residues long. The V gene's germline CDR1 is MDHEN and CDR2 SYDVKM. V lost 4 bases and J 7 bases, leaving 16 bases between the germline ends. The CDR3 DNA is TGTGCCAGCAGTTCCGAGGGGGGCCGGGGGACCCAGTACTTC. It translates to CASSSEGGRGTQYF.

This clonotype was seen many times. In nucleotides, the CDR3 is TGTGCCAGCACCATAGGGTATAGGGGGCGCGTCGAGCAGTACTTC. This gives the protein CASTIGYRGRVEQYF. The chain links TRBV28 to TRBJ2-7, with 7 bases aligning to TRBD1. J gave up 6 bases and V 7 bases, and 15 bases lay outside the gene matches. Germline CDR1 MDHEN, CDR2 SYDVKM. The CDR3 runs to 15 residues.

V usage is TRBV6-1 and J usage is TRBJ1-1; D call uncertain. The CDR3 has 12 residues. Germline CDR1 reads MNHNS; CDR2 reads SASEGT. V was shortened by 8 bases and J by 6 bases, with 13 bases between the two germline ends. Written as DNA, the CDR3 is TGTGCCAGCGTTAATCCGGGCGCTGAAGCTTTCTTT. This codes for CASVNPGAEAFF.

This clonotype showed up many times. The rearrangement joins TRBV29-1 to TRBJ2-5; 7 bases align to TRBD1. This CDR3 comprises 12 residues. Germline CDR1 and CDR2: SQVTM and ANQGSEA. The trim removed 6 bases at V and 2 bases at J, leaving 3 bases unmatched. The CDR3 is CSVATGQETQYF. The CDR3 DNA reads TGCAGCGTCGCGACAGGGCAAGAGACCCAGTACTTC.

This clonotype was picked up a small number of times. This sequence joins TRBV30 and TRBJ1-2; D call uncertain. Looked up from germline, CDR1 is GTSNPN and CDR2 is SVGIG (reference sequence). V lost 0 bases to trimming and J lost 0 bases, with 5 bases between them. The CDR3 length is 13 residues. DNA for the CDR3: TGTGCCTGGAGTGTAACTACTAACTATGGCTACACCTTC. As protein: CAWSVTTNYGYTF.